The text below deals with one T cell receptor beta chain. Antigen: not known. This specimen comes from a study of radiation and T cells in renal cell carcinoma. General study findings and limits: In blood, top tumor clones expanded by 2 weeks, shrinking by 4.

Assay: immunoSEQ multiplex PCR; the TCRdb copy retains only in-frame clones and omits some. The sample consists of roughly 80,000 clones, around 78% of them appearing once. Germline V lookup: CDR1 LGHNA, CDR2 YSLEER. This CDR3 spans 16 amino acids. Trimming shortened V by 1 base and J by 0 bases, and 11 bases separated the two germline ends. The time point was: blood 4 weeks post-SBRT, at nephrectomy. Specified treatment: 15 Gy SBRT to primary tumor, nephrectomy 4 weeks later. Radiation-treated patients gave blood at baseline, week 2 and week 4. This rearrangement joins TRBV4-3 to TRBJ2-3, with a possible D match to TRBD2 (6 bases). Material: blood, obtained from a patient whose treatment included radiotherapy and nephrectomy. The clonotype was recovered from an older woman with renal cell carcinoma. CDR3 region: CASSQGGTASTDTQYF. The CDR3 DNA is TGCGCCAGCAGCCAAGGCGGGACGGCTAGCACAGATACGCAGTATTTT.